This TCR beta chain was sequenced in a study of T cell repertoires in cytomegalovirus infection. On the study more broadly: A matching HLA type, together with CMV infection, was signaled by public TCR beta signatures. Study-level points and caveats: Summed frequency of public TCR beta families distinguished CMV carriers with the relevant HLA. The ex vivo response was dominated by HLA-C-restricted CMV-specific TCR beta clonotypes.

TCRdb ran MiXCR on the reads and lists one entry per CDR3 protein. Here the sample spans more than 650,000 distinct CDR3 sequences, 35% to 40% being singletons. There are 14 residues in the CDR3. Germline-derived CDR1 and CDR2 are SGHNT and YYREEE (reference sequence). V lost 3 bases to trimming and J lost 6 bases; unmatched junction nucleotides: 4. This clonotype came up a few times. Its antigen is still unknown. The genes are TRBV5-4 and TRBJ1-2, with TRBD1 matching over 11 bases. The source material was PBMCs. The TCR sequence derives from a human donor in good health (CMV status not recorded). Some clones in this sample may be carry-over from other donors' samples. Written as DNA, the CDR3 is TGTGCCAGCAGCTCCCGGGACAGGGGGAATGGCTACACCTTC. The encoded protein is CASSSRDRGNGYTF.